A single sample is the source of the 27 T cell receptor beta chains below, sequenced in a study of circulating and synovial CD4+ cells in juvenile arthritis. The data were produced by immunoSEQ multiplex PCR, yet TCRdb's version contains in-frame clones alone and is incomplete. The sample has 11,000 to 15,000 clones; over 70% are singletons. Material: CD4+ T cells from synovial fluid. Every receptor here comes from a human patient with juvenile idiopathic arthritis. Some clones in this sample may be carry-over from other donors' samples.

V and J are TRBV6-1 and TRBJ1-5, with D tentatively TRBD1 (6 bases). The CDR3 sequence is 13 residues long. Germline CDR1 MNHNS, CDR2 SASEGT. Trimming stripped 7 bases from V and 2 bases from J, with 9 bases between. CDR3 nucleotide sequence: TGTGCCAGCACGAAGGGGGGCAATCAGCCCCAGCATTTT. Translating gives CASTKGGNQPQHF.

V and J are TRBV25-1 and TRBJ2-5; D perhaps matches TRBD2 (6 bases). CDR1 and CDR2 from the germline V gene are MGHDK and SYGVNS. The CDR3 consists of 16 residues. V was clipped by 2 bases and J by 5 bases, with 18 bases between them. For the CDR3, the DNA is TGTGCCAGCAGTGAACAACGGGGCTCCGGAGGGGAGACCCAGTACTTC. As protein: CASSEQRGSGGETQYF. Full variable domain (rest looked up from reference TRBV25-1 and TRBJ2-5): EADIYQTPRYLVIGTGKKITLECSQTMGHDKMYWYQQDPGMELHLIHYSYGVNSTEKGDLSSESTVSRIRTEHFPLTLESARPSHTSQYLCASSEQRGSGGETQYFGPGTRLLVL.

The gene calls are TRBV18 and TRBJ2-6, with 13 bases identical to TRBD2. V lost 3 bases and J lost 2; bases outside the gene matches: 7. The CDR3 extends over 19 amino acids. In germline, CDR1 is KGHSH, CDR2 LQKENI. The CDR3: CASSPKTSGGFAGANVLTF. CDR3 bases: TGTGCCAGCTCACCTAAGACTAGCGGGGGGTTCGCTGGGGCCAACGTCCTGACTTTC.

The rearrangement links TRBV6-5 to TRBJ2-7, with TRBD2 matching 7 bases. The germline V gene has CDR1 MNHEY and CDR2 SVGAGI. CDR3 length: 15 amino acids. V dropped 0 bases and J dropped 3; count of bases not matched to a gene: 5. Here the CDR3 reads CASSYSGGYRYEQYF. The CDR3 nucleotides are TGTGCCAGCAGTTACTCGGGGGGGTATCGCTACGAGCAGTACTTC.

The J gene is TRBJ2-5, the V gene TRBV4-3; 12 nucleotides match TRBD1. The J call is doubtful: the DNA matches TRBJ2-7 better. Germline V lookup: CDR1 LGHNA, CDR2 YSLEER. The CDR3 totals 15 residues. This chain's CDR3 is CASSHTGTGGSEQYF. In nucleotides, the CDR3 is TGCGCCAGCAGCCATACCGGGACAGGGGGCTCCGAGCAGTACTTC.

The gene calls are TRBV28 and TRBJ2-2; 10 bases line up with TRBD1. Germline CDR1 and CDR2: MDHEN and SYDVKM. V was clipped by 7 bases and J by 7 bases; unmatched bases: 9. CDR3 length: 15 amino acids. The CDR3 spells CASTRQGALHGELFF. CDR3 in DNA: TGTGCCAGCACCAGACAGGGGGCGCTTCACGGGGAGCTGTTTTTT.

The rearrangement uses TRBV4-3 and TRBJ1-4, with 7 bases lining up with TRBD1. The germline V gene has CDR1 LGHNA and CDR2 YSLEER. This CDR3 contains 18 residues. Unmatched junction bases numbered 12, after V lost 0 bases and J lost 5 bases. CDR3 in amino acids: CASSQDPRGRHKNEKLFF. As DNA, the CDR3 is TGCGCCAGCAGCCAAGATCCAAGGGGGCGTCATAAAAATGAAAAACTGTTTTTT.

The CDR3 nucleotides are TGTGCCAGCAGCTTGGGTCGACAGGAGAGCACAGATACGCAGTATTTT. It specifies CASSLGRQESTDTQYF. This chain links TRBV5-4 with TRBJ2-3, with D maybe TRBD1 (6 bases). The CDR3 sequence is 16 residues long. CDR1 is SGHNT, CDR2 YYREEE, per germline (reference sequence). The V and J ends lost 0 bases and 0 bases respectively, with 11 bases between them.

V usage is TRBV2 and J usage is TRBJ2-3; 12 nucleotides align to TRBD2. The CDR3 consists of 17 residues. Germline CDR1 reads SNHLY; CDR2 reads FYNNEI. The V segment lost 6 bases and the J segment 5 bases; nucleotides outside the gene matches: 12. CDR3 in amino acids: CASRSPSGGADGDTQYF. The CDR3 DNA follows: TGTGCCAGCAGGAGCCCTAGCGGGGGGGCCGACGGAGATACGCAGTATTTT.

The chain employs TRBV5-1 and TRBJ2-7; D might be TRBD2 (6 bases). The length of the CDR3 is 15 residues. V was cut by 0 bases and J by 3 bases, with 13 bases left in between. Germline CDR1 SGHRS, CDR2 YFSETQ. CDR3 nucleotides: TGCGCCAGCAGCTTGGGACTAGGTGATTACTACGAGCAGTACTTC. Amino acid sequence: CASSLGLGDYYEQYF.

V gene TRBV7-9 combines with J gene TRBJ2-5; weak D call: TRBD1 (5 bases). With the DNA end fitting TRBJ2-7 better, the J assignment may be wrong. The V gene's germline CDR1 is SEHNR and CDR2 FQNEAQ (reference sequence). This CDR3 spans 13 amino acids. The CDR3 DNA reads TGTGCCAGCAGCTCCTCAGGGCACAACGAGCAGTACTTC. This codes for CASSSSGHNEQYF.

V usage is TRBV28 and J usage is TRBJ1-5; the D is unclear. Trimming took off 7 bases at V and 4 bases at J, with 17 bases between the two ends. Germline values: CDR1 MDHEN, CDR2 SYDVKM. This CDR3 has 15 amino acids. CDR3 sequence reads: CASITGGVHNQPQHF. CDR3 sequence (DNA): TGTGCCAGCATTACTGGCGGGGTACATAATCAGCCCCAGCATTTT.

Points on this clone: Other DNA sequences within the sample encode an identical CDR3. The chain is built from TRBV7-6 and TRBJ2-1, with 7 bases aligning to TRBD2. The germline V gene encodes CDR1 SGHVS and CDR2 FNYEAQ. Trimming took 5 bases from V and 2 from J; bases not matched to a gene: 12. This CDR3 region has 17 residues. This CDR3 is CASSPGLAGEPYNEQFF. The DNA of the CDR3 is TGTGCCAGCAGCCCCGGACTGGCGGGGGAACCCTACAATGAGCAGTTCTTC.

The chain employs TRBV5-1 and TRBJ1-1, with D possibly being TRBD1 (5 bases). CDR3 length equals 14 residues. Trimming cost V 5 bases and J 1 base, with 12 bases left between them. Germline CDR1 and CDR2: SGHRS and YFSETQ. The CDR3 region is CASSPWGGNTEAFF. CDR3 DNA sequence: TGCGCCAGCAGTCCGTGGGGGGGGAACACTGAAGCTTTCTTT.

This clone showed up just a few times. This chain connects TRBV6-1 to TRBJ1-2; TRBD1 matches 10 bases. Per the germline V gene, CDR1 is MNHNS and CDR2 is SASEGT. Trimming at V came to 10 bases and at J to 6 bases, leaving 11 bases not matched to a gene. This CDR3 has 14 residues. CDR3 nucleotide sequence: TGTGCCACCCGACAGCGGACAGGGGGTGATGGCTACACCTTC. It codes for CATRQRTGGDGYTF.

Here the CDR3 DNA reads TGTGCCAGCAGTGCACAGGGGGCTATTCAGCCCCAGCATTTT. This translates into CASSAQGAIQPQHF. V and J are TRBV25-1 and TRBJ1-5, with 9 bases lining up with TRBD1. CDR3 length: 14 amino acids. J gave up 6 bases and V 4 bases, and 4 bases lay outside the gene matches. Per the germline V gene, CDR1 is MGHDK and CDR2 is SYGVNS.

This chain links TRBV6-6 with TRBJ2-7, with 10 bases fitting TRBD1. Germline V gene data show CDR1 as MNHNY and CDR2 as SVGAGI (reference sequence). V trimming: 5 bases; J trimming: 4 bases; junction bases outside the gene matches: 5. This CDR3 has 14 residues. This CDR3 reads CASSAADRGYEQYF. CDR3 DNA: TGTGCCAGCAGTGCGGCGGACAGGGGGTACGAGCAGTACTTC.

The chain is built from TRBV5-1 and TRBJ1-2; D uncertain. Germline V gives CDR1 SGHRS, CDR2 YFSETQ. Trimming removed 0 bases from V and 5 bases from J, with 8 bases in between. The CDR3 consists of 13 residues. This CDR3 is CASSLDGDYGYTF. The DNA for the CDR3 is TGCGCCAGCAGCTTGGACGGGGATTATGGCTACACCTTC.

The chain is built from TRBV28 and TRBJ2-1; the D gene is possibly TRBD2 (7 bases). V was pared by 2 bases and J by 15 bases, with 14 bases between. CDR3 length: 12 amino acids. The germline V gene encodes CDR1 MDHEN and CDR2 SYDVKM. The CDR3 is CASSLNGRGGFF. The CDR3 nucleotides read TGTGCCAGCAGTTTAAATGGGAGGGGGGGGTTCTTC.

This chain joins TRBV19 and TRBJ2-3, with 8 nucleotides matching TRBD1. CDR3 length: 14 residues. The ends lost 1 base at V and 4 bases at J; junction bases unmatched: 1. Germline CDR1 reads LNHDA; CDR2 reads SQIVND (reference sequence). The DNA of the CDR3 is TGTGCCAGTAGTATAGGGGACAGGTCAGATACGCAGTATTTT. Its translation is CASSIGDRSDTQYF.

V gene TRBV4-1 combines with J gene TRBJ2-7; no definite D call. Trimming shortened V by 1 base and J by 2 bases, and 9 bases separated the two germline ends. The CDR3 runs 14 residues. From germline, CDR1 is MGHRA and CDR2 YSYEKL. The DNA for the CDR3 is TGCGCCAGCAGCCAAGGGTCACCAGCCTACGAGCAGTACTTC. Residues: CASSQGSPAYEQYF.

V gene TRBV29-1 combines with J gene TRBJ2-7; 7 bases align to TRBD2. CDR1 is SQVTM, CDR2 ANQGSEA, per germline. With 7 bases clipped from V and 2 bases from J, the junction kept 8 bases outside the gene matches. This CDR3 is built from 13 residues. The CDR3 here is CSAGGSGAYEQYF. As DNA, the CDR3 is TGCAGCGCCGGGGGGTCGGGAGCCTACGAGCAGTACTTC.

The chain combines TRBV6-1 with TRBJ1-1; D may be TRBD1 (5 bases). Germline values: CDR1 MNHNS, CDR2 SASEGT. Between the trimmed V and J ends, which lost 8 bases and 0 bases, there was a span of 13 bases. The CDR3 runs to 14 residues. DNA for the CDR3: TGTGCCAGCTCAACGACAGCCTTGAACACTGAAGCTTTCTTT. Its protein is CASSTTALNTEAFF.

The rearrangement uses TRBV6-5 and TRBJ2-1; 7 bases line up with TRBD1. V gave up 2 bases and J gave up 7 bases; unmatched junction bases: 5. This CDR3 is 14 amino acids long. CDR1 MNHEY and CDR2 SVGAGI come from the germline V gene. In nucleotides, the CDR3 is TGTGCCAGCAGTTACAGGGGGCTAACGAATGAGCAGTTCTTC. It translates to CASSYRGLTNEQFF.

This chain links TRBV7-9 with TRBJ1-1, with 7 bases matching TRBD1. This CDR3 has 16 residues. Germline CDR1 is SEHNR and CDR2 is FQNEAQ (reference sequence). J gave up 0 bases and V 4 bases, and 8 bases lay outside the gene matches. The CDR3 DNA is TGTGCCAGCAGCTCGGACAGGAGTATTGTGAACACTGAAGCTTTCTTT. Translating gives CASSSDRSIVNTEAFF.

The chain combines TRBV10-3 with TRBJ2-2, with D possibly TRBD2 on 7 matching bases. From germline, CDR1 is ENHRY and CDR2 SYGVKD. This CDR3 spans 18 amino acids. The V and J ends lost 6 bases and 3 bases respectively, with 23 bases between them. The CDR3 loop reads CAISKGGLKLGDTGELFF. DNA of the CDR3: TGTGCCATCAGCAAGGGGGGACTAAAATTAGGGGACACCGGGGAGCTGTTTTTT.

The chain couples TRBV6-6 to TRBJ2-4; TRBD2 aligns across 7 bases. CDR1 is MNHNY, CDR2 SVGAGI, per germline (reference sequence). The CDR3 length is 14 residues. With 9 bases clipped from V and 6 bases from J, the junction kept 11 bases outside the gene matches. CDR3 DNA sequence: TGTGCCAGTGGTGTTGGGGGGGGTATAAACATTCAGTACTTC. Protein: CASGVGGGINIQYF.